This is a list of T cell receptor beta chains from one sample in a study of PD-L1 blockade in urothelial cancer. The assay was immunoSEQ multiplex PCR, and TCRdb's table has in-frame clones only and misses some. This sample has tens of thousands of clones, with more than 70% found just once. The material sequenced was PBMCs, taken around atezolizumab (anti-PD-L1) treatment. Every receptor here comes from a man aged 60 to 75 with urothelial cancer. CDR3s leave out the opening cysteine and the closing phenylalanine or tryptophan. Each record gives: D gene, V gene, J gene, CDR3 protein. D genes are given only for firm matches.

D: NA; V: TRBV7-9; J: TRBJ1-4; CDR3: ASSLGGGSNEKLF
D: NA; V: TRBV5-2; J: TRBJ1-2; CDR3: ASKERKTYGYT
D: NA; V: TRBV4-1; J: TRBJ1-5; CDR3: ASSQDGGYSNQPQH
D: NA; V: TRBV5-6; J: TRBJ1-1; CDR3: ASSYGHDNTEAF
D: NA; V: TRBV11-3; J: TRBJ2-5; CDR3: ASSLTAGKTQY
D: TRBD1; V: TRBV5-8; J: TRBJ2-1; CDR3: ASSGTGTAYNEQF
D: TRBD2; V: TRBV28; J: TRBJ2-7; CDR3: ASSLWTSGNRDEQY
D: TRBD1; V: TRBV18; J: TRBJ2-7; CDR3: ASADRAHEQY
D: NA; V: TRBV10-3; J: TRBJ2-1; CDR3: AISESMLAPGNEQF
D: TRBD1; V: TRBV18; J: TRBJ2-1; CDR3: ASSTDRGRQF
D: TRBD2; V: TRBV9; J: TRBJ2-1; CDR3: ASSVMGEGTYNEQF
D: NA; V: TRBV30; J: TRBJ2-7; CDR3: AWTESYEQY
D: NA; V: TRBV2; J: TRBJ1-3; CDR3: ASSLGGSGNTIY
D: NA; V: TRBV7-9; J: TRBJ2-3; CDR3: ASSVNPPTNTQY
D: NA; V: TRBV5-1; J: TRBJ1-4; CDR3: ASSKGPEGSTNEKLF
D: TRBD2; V: TRBV18; J: TRBJ2-1; CDR3: ASSPSGTILYNEQF
D: NA; V: TRBV29-1; J: TRBJ2-1; CDR3: SGNRANNEQF
D: NA; V: TRBV6-4; J: TRBJ1-1; CDR3: ASRPNRLLNTEAF
D: NA; V: TRBV18; J: TRBJ1-3; CDR3: ASSPLQGTAGNTIY
D: NA; V: TRBV9; J: TRBJ2-3; CDR3: ASSPTWGLLTDTQY
D: NA; V: TRBV6-6; J: TRBJ2-3; CDR3: ASSYPRGTDTQY
D: NA; V: TRBV14; J: TRBJ2-7; CDR3: ASSPGTRSSYEQY
D: TRBD2; V: TRBV7-3; J: TRBJ2-1; CDR3: ASSLRPSGSFDNEQF
D: NA; V: TRBV5-1; J: TRBJ2-2; CDR3: ASSFQGPMTGELF
D: NA; V: TRBV10-3; J: TRBJ2-1; CDR3: AISSVSSEEQF
D: NA; V: TRBV27; J: TRBJ1-4; CDR3: ASSLLSEGAKLF
D: NA; V: TRBV19; J: TRBJ2-7; CDR3: ATAREGSYEQY
D: NA; V: TRBV5-6; J: TRBJ2-1; CDR3: ASSWGASGYSYNEQF
D: TRBD1; V: TRBV7-9; J: TRBJ2-7; CDR3: ASSLIGQGVLYEQY